A single sample gave rise to the 10 T cell receptor beta chains below, sequenced in a study of blood T cell repertoires in COVID-19. TCRdb's copy holds only in-frame clones and misses some; the assay was immunoSEQ multiplex PCR. Of about 95,000 clones listed, under 85% are singletons. Source material: peripheral blood. The origin of the receptors is a human donor in a cohort sampled during active COVID-19.

The chain carries TRBV7-7 and TRBJ2-3, with 10 positions matching TRBD2. The CDR3 has 14 residues. Germline loops: CDR1 SSHAT, CDR2 FNYEAQ (reference sequence). The CDR3 DNA follows: TGTGCTACCTCTAGCGGGGGTAGCACAGATACGCAGTATTTT. Protein sequence: CATSSGGSTDTQYF.

The chain combines TRBV27 with TRBJ1-1; perhaps TRBD1 as D (5 bases). V was clipped by 2 bases and J by 11 bases, with 15 bases between them. The CDR3 runs 13 residues. The germline gives CDR1 MNHEY, CDR2 SMNVEV (reference sequence). CDR3 in DNA: TGTGCCAGCAGTTTAAGGGCAGGGCTTGGGGCTTTCTTT. Residues: CASSLRAGLGAFF.

The rearrangement joins TRBV3-1 (or the pseudogene TRBV3-2) to TRBJ2-6, with TRBD1 identical over 10 bases. CDR3 size: 17 residues. Germline-derived CDR1 and CDR2 are LGHDT and YNNKEL (reference sequence). The trim removed 3 bases at V and 1 base at J, leaving 3 bases unmatched. CDR3 residues: CASSHGTGESGANVLTF. In nucleotides, the CDR3 is TGTGCCAGCAGCCATGGGACAGGGGAATCTGGGGCCAACGTCCTGACTTTC.

The rearrangement uses TRBV4-3 and TRBJ1-5; tentative D call: TRBD1 (6 bases). The germline V gene has CDR1 LGHNA and CDR2 YSLEER. The V gene lost 2 bases and the J gene lost 1 base, with 18 bases spanning the gap. This CDR3 has 18 amino acids. Here the CDR3 DNA reads TGCGCCAGCAGCCAATACCCCTGGGACACCGTGAGCAATCAGCCCCAGCATTTT. Translated: CASSQYPWDTVSNQPQHF.

This sequence joins TRBV5-1 and TRBJ1-1, with a possible D match to TRBD1 (6 bases). The ends were cut back, 3 bases at V and 1 base at J, with 13 bases in the middle. Germline V gives CDR1 SGHRS, CDR2 YFSETQ. This CDR3 region has 15 residues. The CDR3 DNA follows: TGCGCCAGCAGCTCGCCATACAGGGAGAACACTGAAGCTTTCTTT. Translation gives CASSSPYRENTEAFF.

V is TRBV18 and J is TRBJ2-3; D possibly corresponds to TRBD2 (6 bases). This CDR3 is built from 17 residues. CDR1 KGHSH and CDR2 LQKENI come from the germline V gene. V lost 5 bases to trimming and J lost 2 bases, with 20 bases between them. CDR3 amino acids: CASSSSRGLANTDTQYF. As DNA, the CDR3 is TGTGCCAGCTCATCAAGCCGGGGACTCGCTAACACAGATACGCAGTATTTT.

The chain recombines TRBV5-1 with TRBJ2-1; perhaps TRBD1 as D (5 bases). Germline CDR1 SGHRS, CDR2 YFSETQ. The CDR3 loop spans 13 amino acids. Trimming left V 0 bases short and J 8 bases short, with 9 bases between. CDR3 sequence reads: CASSLAPQDEQFF. The CDR3 DNA sequence: TGCGCCAGCAGCTTGGCACCACAGGATGAGCAGTTCTTC.

The genes are TRBV27 and TRBJ2-7, with TRBD2 identical over 8 bases. The CDR3 runs to 15 residues. Germline values: CDR1 MNHEY, CDR2 SMNVEV (reference sequence). The trim removed 5 bases at V and 0 bases at J, leaving 6 bases unmatched. The CDR3 nucleotides read TGTGCCAGCAGTCTCGGACTAGCTGTCTCCTACGAGCAGTACTTC. It yields the protein CASSLGLAVSYEQYF.

This chain joins TRBV18 and TRBJ2-2; D is uncertain. This CDR3 has 16 residues. V was pared by 0 bases and J by 5 bases, with 13 bases between. From germline, CDR1 is KGHSH and CDR2 LQKENI. The DNA of the CDR3 is TGTGCCAGCTCACCACCAACGGGTCTCCCAACCGGGGAGCTGTTTTTT. It translates to CASSPPTGLPTGELFF.

The chain's CDR3 is CASSQETGSRTEAFF. The CDR3 nucleotides are TGTGCCAGCAGCCAGGAGACAGGATCGAGGACTGAAGCTTTCTTT. The V gene is TRBV28, the J gene TRBJ1-1; possibly TRBD1 for D (6 bases). This CDR3 is 15 amino acids long. Deletions cut 6 bases from V and 5 bases from J, with 19 bases between. From germline, CDR1 is MDHEN and CDR2 SYDVKM. The whole variable domain, filled in from reference TRBV28 and TRBJ1-1, reads DVKVTQSSRYLVKRTGEKVFLECVQDMDHENMFWYRQDPGLGLRLIYFSYDVKMKEKGDIPEGYSVSREKKERFSLILESASTNQTSMYLCASSQETGSRTEAFFGQGTRLTVV.